Shown below are 32 T cell receptor beta chains from a single sample sequenced in a study of technical replicates of blood from a handful of donors (dated by TCRdb to about 2017). Preparation of the library involved the immunoSEQ multiplex PCR assay. In its TCRdb copy, this immuneACCESS table keeps in-frame sequences only and misses some clones. Where compared with another copy, unresolved V genes explain less than half of these, and the others have no known cause. The sample data list tens of thousands of clones, and around nine tenths of these were observed just once. Together, the top ten hold less than 6.5% of the sample. Sequenced sample: PBMCs. Receptors originate from a human donor in good health. Some clones in this sample may be carry-over from other donors' samples.

The chain employs TRBV10-3 and TRBJ1-1, with D perhaps matching TRBD1 (6 bases). The CDR3 covers 13 residues. V dropped 6 bases and J dropped 2 bases, with 10 bases sitting between them. Germline V CDR1 and CDR2: ENHRY, SYGVKD. The DNA for the CDR3 is TGTGCCATCAGGCAACAGGGTAACACTGAAGCTTTCTTT. The encoded protein is CAIRQQGNTEAFF.

This clone was recorded only once. This chain joins TRBV5-1 and TRBJ2-1; 9 bases match TRBD2. The J segment lost 8 bases and the V segment lost 4 bases, leaving 10 bases of the junction unmatched. The CDR3 is 15 amino acids. Germline values: CDR1 SGHRS, CDR2 YFSETQ. The CDR3 region has the DNA TGCGCCAGCAGCCCAGGGACTAGCAGAATGGATGAGCAGTTCTTC. This translates into CASSPGTSRMDEQFF.

This chain uses TRBV9 with TRBJ1-1; a possible D gene is TRBD1 (5 bases). V dropped 0 bases and J dropped 0 bases, with 15 bases sitting between them. Germline loops: CDR1 SGDLS, CDR2 YYNGEE. This CDR3 contains 17 residues. CDR3 protein: CASSVEITGELNTEAFF. The CDR3 DNA reads as TGTGCCAGCAGCGTAGAGATTACAGGAGAACTGAACACTGAAGCTTTCTTT.

A remark on this clone: One junction end does not reproduce the germline sequence, and a read error may be involved. The CDR3 reads CASSIADEQFF. The CDR3 nucleotides are TGTGCCAGCAGCATAGCCGATGAGCAGTTCTTC. The V gene is TRBV7-6, the J gene TRBJ2-1; no reliable D call. This CDR3 contains 11 residues. CDR1 is SGHVS, CDR2 FNYEAQ, per germline.

The V call is TRBV5-4, the J call TRBJ1-6; 7 bases map to TRBD1. CDR3 length: 15 residues. The germline CDR1 and CDR2 sequences are SGHNT and YYREEE (reference sequence). J was trimmed by 7 bases and V by 5 bases; bases with no gene match: 9. CDR3: CASRRDRVLNSPLHF. The DNA for the CDR3 is TGTGCCAGCAGACGTGACAGGGTTCTGAATTCACCCCTCCACTTT.

This clone was detected once. The V call is TRBV5-4, the J call TRBJ2-3; perhaps TRBD1 as D (5 bases). Germline V CDR1 and CDR2: SGHNT, YYREEE (reference sequence). The ends were cut back, 4 bases at V and 2 bases at J, with 14 bases in the middle. The CDR3 spans 15 residues. In DNA, the CDR3 is TGTGCCAGCAGCAGAGACAGAGTCAACACAGATACGCAGTATTTT. Amino acids: CASSRDRVNTDTQYF.

The J gene is TRBJ1-1, the V gene TRBV5-1, with D unclear. CDR3 size: 13 residues. V was shortened by 2 bases and J by 1 base, with 6 bases between the two germline ends. The germline V gene encodes CDR1 SGHRS and CDR2 YFSETQ. Here the CDR3 DNA reads TGCGCCAGCAGCTTCGCAGAGAACACTGAAGCTTTCTTT. This sequence encodes CASSFAENTEAFF.

The gene calls are TRBV4-3 and TRBJ2-1, with TRBD2 as a possible D gene (5 bases). V dropped 0 bases and J dropped 0 bases, with 12 bases sitting between them. Looked up from germline, CDR1 is LGHNA and CDR2 is YSLEER. The CDR3 has 17 amino acids. The CDR3: CASSQDVPGSSYNEQFF. The DNA of the CDR3 is TGCGCCAGCAGCCAAGATGTACCGGGGAGCTCCTACAATGAGCAGTTCTTC.

This sequence joins TRBV5-3 and TRBJ2-1, with D hard to call. TRBV5-3 is an open reading frame, and its role is uncertain. Trimming stripped 4 bases from V and 7 bases from J, with 9 bases between. This CDR3 has 12 amino acids. The CDR3 region is CARSLCGNEQFF. For the CDR3, the DNA is TGTGCCAGAAGCCTGTGCGGTAATGAGCAGTTCTTC.

The gene calls are TRBV7-9 and TRBJ2-7, with TRBD2 identical over 7 bases. Germline V gives CDR1 SEHNR, CDR2 FQNEAQ (reference sequence). The J segment lost 6 bases and the V segment lost 5 bases, leaving 4 bases of the junction unmatched. This CDR3 region has 12 residues. The CDR3 protein is CASSREDREQYF. DNA of the CDR3: TGTGCCAGCAGCCGGGAGGACCGCGAGCAGTACTTC.

This clone was seen only once. The gene calls are TRBV10-3 and TRBJ1-2, with D tentatively TRBD1 (5 bases). The CDR3 loop spans 16 amino acids. Trimming removed 5 bases from V and 5 bases from J, with 21 bases in between. CDR1 and CDR2 (germline): ENHRY, SYGVKD. The CDR3 sequence is CAISPALQGRQYGYTF. CDR3 coding DNA: TGTGCCATCAGTCCGGCGCTTCAGGGTAGGCAGTATGGCTACACCTTC.

The rearrangement uses TRBV7-9 and TRBJ2-7; 7 bases are shared with TRBD2. This CDR3 has 13 amino acids. J gave up 5 bases and V 0 bases, and 1 base lay outside the gene matches. Germline V gives CDR1 SEHNR, CDR2 FQNEAQ (reference sequence). The CDR3 sequence is CASSLAAGDEQYF. In nucleotides, the CDR3 is TGTGCCAGCAGCTTAGCGGCGGGGGACGAGCAGTACTTC.

This rearrangement joins TRBV12-5 to TRBJ2-5; 9 bases match TRBD1. The CDR3 has 13 residues. The germline gives CDR1 LGHNT, CDR2 FRNRAP. The trim removed 6 bases at V and 4 bases at J, leaving 3 bases unmatched. CDR3 loop: CASGTGQGETQYF. CDR3 nucleotides: TGTGCTAGTGGGACGGGACAGGGAGAGACCCAGTACTTC.

The chain combines TRBV20-1 with TRBJ1-2, with unresolved D. The CDR3 extends over 10 amino acids. CDR1 and CDR2 (germline): DFQATT, SNEGSKA (reference sequence). The CDR3 nucleotides are TGCAGCACGATCCAGTATGGCTACACCTTC. It encodes CSTIQYGYTF.

The rearrangement joins TRBV4-2 to TRBJ2-7; D gene unclear. Looked up from germline, CDR1 is LGHNA and CDR2 is YNFKEQ. CDR3 length: 13 residues. V was pared by 1 base and J by 4 bases, with 8 bases between. As DNA, the CDR3 is TGTGCCAGCAGCCAAGGCGACTTATACGAGCAGTACTTC. Protein product: CASSQGDLYEQYF.

The chain joins TRBV6-5 to TRBJ2-1; 11 positions match TRBD1. Germline assignment: CDR1 MNHEY and CDR2 SVGAGI. The CDR3 extends over 16 amino acids. V shed 0 bases and J 12 bases; nucleotides not matched to a gene: 10. CDR3: CASSYSGQGGPGGQFF. The DNA of the CDR3 is TGTGCCAGCAGTTACTCGGGACAGGGGGGACCCGGGGGGCAGTTCTTC.

The rearrangement joins TRBV18 to TRBJ2-7; 11 bases align to TRBD2. J was trimmed by 4 bases and V by 3 bases; bases with no gene match: 5. From germline, CDR1 is KGHSH and CDR2 LQKENI. The CDR3 runs 15 residues. The CDR3 loop is CASSPRLAGIYEQYF. The CDR3 DNA sequence: TGTGCCAGCTCACCGCGACTAGCGGGGATATACGAGCAGTACTTC.

This clone was seen only once. V is TRBV7-9 and J is TRBJ2-3; 9 bases map to TRBD2. The CDR3 runs 16 residues. Germline assignment: CDR1 SEHNR and CDR2 FQNEAQ (reference sequence). J was trimmed by 3 bases and V by 4 bases; bases with no gene match: 8. CDR3 DNA sequence: TGTGCCAGCAGCTCCTTCTTAGCGGGAGATACAGATACGCAGTATTTT. Amino acids: CASSSFLAGDTDTQYF.

The gene calls are TRBV7-8 and TRBJ2-1, with 12 nucleotides matching TRBD2. V shed 2 bases and J 5 bases; nucleotides not matched to a gene: 4. Germline V gene data show CDR1 as SGHVS and CDR2 as FQNEAQ. This CDR3 is 16 amino acids long. Here the CDR3 DNA reads TGTGCCAGCAGCTTACTAGCGGGAGGGATGAACAATGAGCAGTTCTTC. This gives the protein CASSLLAGGMNNEQFF. Full variable domain (rest looked up from reference TRBV7-8 and TRBJ2-1): GAGVSQSPRYKVAKRGQDVALRCDPISGHVSLFWYQQALGQGPEFLTYFQNEAQLDKSGLPSDRFFAERPEGSVSTLKIQRTQQEDSAVYLCASSLLAGGMNNEQFFGPGTRLTVL.

This clone turned up a few times. One junction end does not reproduce the germline sequence, and a read error may be involved. The chain is built from TRBV5-6 and TRBJ1-2, with unresolved D. Germline V gene sequence: CDR1 SGHDT, CDR2 YYEEEE. The CDR3 is 12 amino acids. The CDR3 sequence is CASSLDAENLAF. The DNA for the CDR3 is TGTGCCAGCAGCTTGGATGCGGAGAATTTGGCCTTC.

This rearrangement joins TRBV5-5 to TRBJ2-2; D uncertain. The CDR3 loop spans 14 amino acids. V shed 4 bases and J shed 5 bases, with 12 bases lying between them. Per the germline V gene, CDR1 is SGHKS and CDR2 is YYEKEE (reference sequence). CDR3 amino acids: CASSTVYLTGELFF. In nucleotides, the CDR3 is TGTGCCAGCAGCACTGTCTACCTGACCGGGGAGCTGTTTTTT. The variable domain in full, completed from reference TRBV5-5 and TRBJ2-2, reads DAGVTQSPTHLIKTRGQQVTLRCSPISGHKSVSWYQQVLGQGPQFIFQYYEKEERGRGNFPDRFSARQFPNYSSELNVNALLLGDSALYLCASSTVYLTGELFFGEGSRLTVL.

With respect to this clone: A read error may produce the germline difference seen at one junction end. This sequence joins TRBV19 and TRBJ2-7; weak D call: TRBD2 (6 bases). This CDR3 has 14 residues. Germline values: CDR1 LNHDA, CDR2 SQIVND (reference sequence). CDR3 in amino acids: CASSIDRGKYEQYF. Written as DNA, the CDR3 is TGTGCCAGTAGCATAGATCGGGGGAAGTACGAGCAGTACTTC.

This clone was seen repeatedly, ten times or more. V usage is TRBV4-3 and J usage is TRBJ2-5; possible D gene TRBD2, 5 bases. Per the germline V gene, CDR1 is LGHNA and CDR2 is YSLEER. With 0 bases removed from V and 1 base from J, the gap between germline ends came to 9 bases. The CDR3 is 15 amino acids. CDR3 loop: CASSQERGGQETQYF. The CDR3 coding sequence is TGCGCCAGCAGCCAAGAACGGGGTGGCCAAGAGACCCAGTACTTC.

This clone has just one count. V and J are TRBV6-5 and TRBJ2-1; 7 nucleotides align to TRBD2. The CDR3 totals 15 residues. Germline lookup yields CDR1 MNHEY and CDR2 SVGAGI. With 4 bases clipped from V and 7 bases from J, the junction kept 10 bases outside the gene matches. CDR3 residues: CASSSAGSGRNEQFF. CDR3 sequence (DNA): TGTGCCAGCAGTTCAGCGGGGTCCGGACGGAATGAGCAGTTCTTC.

The chain is built from TRBV11-2 and TRBJ2-1, with TRBD1 identical over 7 bases. The CDR3 covers 16 residues. J lost 2 bases, V lost 5 bases, and 9 bases had no gene match. Germline V gene lookup returns CDR1 SGHAT and CDR2 FQNNGV. CDR3 sequence reads: CASSVTGAAPYNEQFF. The CDR3 DNA reads TGTGCCAGCAGCGTCACAGGGGCTGCGCCCTACAATGAGCAGTTCTTC.

The chain has TRBV7-2 and TRBJ2-5, with D uncertain. Trimming took 6 bases from V and 5 from J, leaving 10 bases between them. The germline gives CDR1 SGHTA, CDR2 FQGNSA. This CDR3 is 12 amino acids long. The CDR3 protein is CASSQYSETQYF. The CDR3 DNA reads as TGTGCCAGCAGTCAATACTCGGAGACCCAGTACTTC.

The rearrangement links TRBV10-3 to TRBJ2-2, with a weak D call TRBD1 (6 bases). The germline gives CDR1 ENHRY, CDR2 SYGVKD. The germline V and J ends were trimmed by 7 bases and 3 bases, with 9 bases remaining between them. This CDR3 is 13 amino acids long. DNA of the CDR3: TGTGCCATCAACCCAGGGGACACCGGGGAGCTGTTTTTT. It translates to CAINPGDTGELFF.

V and J are TRBV10-3 and TRBJ2-2, with D possibly matching TRBD2 (5 bases). Germline CDR1 ENHRY, CDR2 SYGVKD. The V end lost 6 bases, the J end lost 6 bases, and 14 bases lay between the germline ends. CDR3 length: 14 amino acids. CDR3 sequence: CAISSPSPPGELFF. Written as DNA, the CDR3 is TGTGCCATCAGCTCCCCTAGCCCCCCCGGGGAGCTGTTTTTT.

The V gene is TRBV4-2, the J gene TRBJ1-4; D is uncertain. The CDR3 has 16 residues. CDR1 LGHNA and CDR2 YNFKEQ come from the germline V gene. V lost 3 bases, J lost 2 bases, and 13 bases lay in between. CDR3 in DNA: TGTGCCAGCAGCCAGAGATTGGGAGTGACTAATGAAAAACTGTTTTTT. Protein: CASSQRLGVTNEKLFF.

The chain uses TRBV9 and TRBJ1-3; D ambiguous. The ends were cut back, 2 bases at V and 1 base at J, with 13 bases in the middle. Germline V gene data show CDR1 as SGDLS and CDR2 as YYNGEE. CDR3 length: 16 residues. CDR3 DNA sequence: TGTGCCAGCAGCGTCGGAGGGTCTATGTCTGGAAACACCATATATTTT. As protein: CASSVGGSMSGNTIYF.

The rearrangement uses TRBV7-8 and TRBJ2-3; possible D gene TRBD2, 6 bases. V was shortened by 1 base and J by 4 bases, with 15 bases between the two germline ends. The CDR3 has 16 amino acids. Germline lookup yields CDR1 SGHVS and CDR2 FQNEAQ. The DNA of the CDR3 is TGTGCCAGCAGCTTAGGGTCTCGGGAGTATGCAGATACGCAGTATTTT. Translating gives CASSLGSREYADTQYF.

This clone occurred once. The chain carries TRBV7-2 and TRBJ1-3; 7 bases are a match to TRBD1. V shed 8 bases and J 0 bases; nucleotides not matched to a gene: 1. Germline values: CDR1 SGHTA, CDR2 FQGNSA. The CDR3 covers 13 residues. For the CDR3, the DNA is TGTGCCAGCGGGACAGTCTCTGGAAACACCATATATTTT. Translated: CASGTVSGNTIYF.